This entry lists 12 T cell receptor beta chains sequenced from one sample in a study of cytomegalovirus exposure and HLA in healthy donors. A multiplex PCR was run with 60 Vbeta primers and 13 Jbeta primers. Produced via immunoSEQ multiplex PCR; TCRdb's table is partial and in-frame only. The repertoire holds about 73,000 clones, with less than 85% as singletons. The sample comprised PBMCs. The source is a male donor in good health and CMV-seronegative.

A few counts support this clone. The rearrangement joins TRBV6-1 to TRBJ1-2, with D maybe TRBD1 (6 bases). Germline CDR1 MNHNS, CDR2 SASEGT. The CDR3 runs 14 residues. Trimming left V 4 bases short and J 2 bases short, with 11 bases between. The CDR3 coding sequence is TGTGCCAGCAGTGGTTATACAGGGAACTATGGCTACACCTTC. This translates into CASSGYTGNYGYTF.

The V gene is TRBV2, the J gene TRBJ1-1; D gene ambiguous. This CDR3 spans 13 amino acids. Germline V CDR1 and CDR2: SNHLY, FYNNEI. V lost 6 bases and J lost 2, with 10 bases in between. The CDR3 loop is CASSDTHNTEAFF. As DNA, the CDR3 is TGTGCCAGCAGCGACACACACAACACTGAAGCTTTCTTT.

Notes on this clone: A junction end diverges from the germline sequence, so it may reflect a read error. The rearrangement uses TRBV7-2 and TRBJ1-2, with 8 bases matching TRBD1. Per germline, CDR1 SGHTA and CDR2 FQGNSA. CDR3 size: 16 residues. The CDR3 DNA follows: TGTGCCAGCAGCTTATTCCAGGGGGCTCCAAACTATGGCTACCCCTTC. Translated, it gives CASSLFQGAPNYGYPF.

The chain is built from TRBV7-9 and TRBJ2-3; the match to TRBD2 covers 13 bases. CDR1 is SEHNR, CDR2 FQNEAQ, per germline (reference sequence). Trimming at V came to 4 bases and at J to 7 bases, leaving 11 bases not matched to a gene. This CDR3 comprises 17 residues. CDR3 in DNA: TGTGCCAGCAGCTCCGACTCAGGACTAGCGGGGGCTTATACGCAGTATTTT. Its translation is CASSSDSGLAGAYTQYF.

This chain uses TRBV7-3 with TRBJ1-1; unclear D gene. V was cut by 5 bases and J by 6 bases, with 16 bases left in between. Per germline, CDR1 SGHTA and CDR2 FQGTGA. This CDR3 comprises 14 residues. CDR3 DNA: TGTGCCAGCAGCCTGGGCCCCCTGGGCTCTGAAGCTTTCTTT. Amino acids: CASSLGPLGSEAFF.

The gene calls are TRBV7-2 and TRBJ2-3, with 11 bases lining up with TRBD2. The CDR3 covers 19 residues. Germline CDR1 reads SGHTA; CDR2 reads FQGNSA. V gave up 2 bases and J gave up 1 base; unmatched junction bases: 11. The CDR3 protein is CASSLRTSGGRLGTDTQYF. The CDR3 DNA sequence: TGTGCCAGCAGCTTACGAACTAGCGGGGGCCGACTTGGCACAGATACGCAGTATTTT.

The chain recombines TRBV7-8 with TRBJ1-4, with D possibly being TRBD1 (6 bases). The CDR3 is made up of 15 amino acids. Trimming took off 6 bases at V and 4 bases at J, with 15 bases between the two ends. From germline, CDR1 is SGHVS and CDR2 FQNEAQ. Here the CDR3 reads CASSLPGGLNEKLFF. The CDR3 bases are TGTGCCAGCAGTCTCCCCGGGGGGCTTAATGAAAAACTGTTTTTT.

The J gene is TRBJ1-2, the V gene TRBV2, with D maybe TRBD1 (6 bases). V lost 0 bases to trimming and J lost 8 bases, with 10 bases between them. This CDR3 has 13 amino acids. Germline V gene data show CDR1 as SNHLY and CDR2 as FYNNEI. The CDR3 spells CASSEALGGGYTF. In nucleotides, the CDR3 is TGTGCCAGCAGTGAAGCGCTTGGGGGCGGCTACACCTTC.

This chain joins TRBV5-4 and TRBJ2-5, with TRBD2 identical over 13 bases. J lost 2 bases, V lost 0 bases, and 7 bases had no gene match. CDR1 and CDR2 from the germline V gene are SGHNT and YYREEE (reference sequence). The CDR3 extends over 18 amino acids. The chain's CDR3 is CASSLVTGTSGVQETQYF. As DNA, the CDR3 is TGTGCCAGCAGCTTGGTGACCGGGACTAGCGGGGTACAAGAGACCCAGTACTTC.

In its sample, this clone was seen once. The rearrangement links TRBV11-3 to TRBJ1-1, with 8 bases fitting TRBD1. The CDR3 loop spans 16 amino acids. With V trimmed by 5 bases and J by 1 base, 9 bases remained unmatched. Germline CDR1 reads SGHNT; CDR2 reads YENEEA. This chain's CDR3 is CASSPQPDRGNTEAFF. The CDR3 nucleotides are TGTGCCAGCAGCCCCCAACCTGACAGGGGGAACACTGAAGCTTTCTTT.

This chain links TRBV18 with TRBJ1-5, with D unresolved. Germline-derived CDR1 and CDR2 are KGHSH and LQKENI. This CDR3 has 14 residues. V gave up 8 bases and J gave up 1 base, with 12 bases separating them. This chain's CDR3 is CASTVSGSNQPQHF. The DNA for the CDR3 is TGTGCCAGCACGGTATCGGGAAGCAATCAGCCCCAGCATTTT.

This rearrangement joins TRBV18 to TRBJ1-3, with D tentatively TRBD1 (5 bases). From germline, CDR1 is KGHSH and CDR2 LQKENI. V lost 3 bases and J lost 0, with 15 bases in between. CDR3 length: 17 amino acids. The CDR3 DNA reads as TGTGCCAGCTCACCCTCGACCATGACAGTCTCTGGAAACACCATATATTTT. Residues: CASSPSTMTVSGNTIYF.